The rows below give T cell receptor beta chains drawn from one sample of a study of blood T cell repertoires in COVID-19. The data were produced by immunoSEQ multiplex PCR, yet TCRdb's version contains in-frame clones alone and is incomplete. The table has about 120,000 clones, 69% seen once. The material sequenced was peripheral blood. The receptors were gathered from a woman aged 70 to 79 with acute or convalescent COVID-19. Each CDR3 is given with its conserved first and last residue. D genes are given only for firm matches. Clone size is not always given. Where it is, it says once, few, many or a class for expanded clones.

clone size | J gene | D gene | V gene | CDR3 DNA | CDR3 protein
few | TRBJ2-3 | TRBD1 | TRBV12-5 | TGTGCTAGTGGTTTGGGGGACAGCTATGATACGCAGTATTTT | CASGLGDSYDTQYF
. | TRBJ2-5 | . | TRBV7-9 | TGTGCCAGCAGCTTAGTGGGTGAAAGGGGGACCCAGTACTTC | CASSLVGERGTQYF
once | TRBJ2-6 | . | TRBV3-1/TRBV3-2 | TGTGCCAGCAGCCAGGGGCCCAACTCTGGGGCCAACGTCCTGACTTTC | CASSQGPNSGANVLTF
. | TRBJ2-3 | . | TRBV10-3 | TGTGCCATCACTAGAGGGCAGTCCACAGATACGCAGTATTTT | CAITRGQSTDTQYF
. | TRBJ1-2 | TRBD1 | TRBV5-4 | TGTGCCAGCAGCTCCTTACAGGGGGCGTCCTATGGCTACACCTTC | CASSSLQGASYGYTF
once | TRBJ2-7 | TRBD2 | TRBV6-2/TRBV6-3 | TGTGCCAGCAGTTACGACCCGGGACTAGCGGGGCAAATCTCCTACGAGCAGTACTTC | CASSYDPGLAGQISYEQYF
. | TRBJ2-7 | TRBD2 | TRBV6-4 | TGTGCCAGCAGTGATAATCCGGGCAGCGGGGGTAGGCACGAGCAGTACTTC | CASSDNPGSGGRHEQYF
. | TRBJ2-1 | . | TRBV16 | TGTGCCAGCAGCCAACGCGGGGACGGGGCGGATGAGCAGTTCTTC | CASSQRGDGADEQFF
few | TRBJ2-1 | . | TRBV9 | TGTGCCAGCAGCGTAGGCGGGGAATCCTACAATGAGCAGTTCTTC | CASSVGGESYNEQFF
. | TRBJ2-2 | TRBD1 | TRBV10-3 | TGTGCCATCAGTGAGTGGAGTCCGGGACAGGGATCCGGGGAGCTGTTTTTT | CAISEWSPGQGSGELFF
. | TRBJ2-7 | TRBD2 | TRBV28 | TGTGCCAGCAGTTTAAGTGCTAGCGGGAAATACGAGCAGTACTTC | CASSLSASGKYEQYF
. | TRBJ1-5 | . | TRBV5-1 | TGCGCCAGCAGTCCGGGGGTGCGAAGCAATCAGCCCCAGCATTTT | CASSPGVRSNQPQHF
few | TRBJ1-1 | . | TRBV7-6 | TGTGCCAGCAGCTTATGGGCAGGAACCAACACTGAAGCTTTCTTT | CASSLWAGTNTEAFF
. | TRBJ2-7 | TRBD1 | TRBV12-3/TRBV12-4 | TGTGCCAGCAGTAGACAGGGTGCCGGCGAGCAGTACTTC | CASSRQGAGEQYF
. | TRBJ2-2 | . | TRBV5-5 | TGTGCCAGCAGCTTTGACAGGACTCGCGGGCTGTTTTTT | CASSFDRTRGLFF
few | TRBJ2-5 | TRBD2 | TRBV28 | TGTGCCAGCAGTTTCTGGACTAGCGGTGGGGAGACCCAGTACTTC | CASSFWTSGGETQYF
few | TRBJ2-5 | TRBD2 | TRBV4-1 | TGCGCCAGCAGCCAAAAAGCGGGAGATAGGGAGACCCAGTACTTC | CASSQKAGDRETQYF
. | TRBJ2-7 | . | TRBV21-1 | TGTGCCAGCAGCAAAGCCGCGGGGTGGGAAAGGGACGAGCAGTACTTC | CASSKAAGWERDEQYF
. | TRBJ2-7 | TRBD2 | TRBV7-8 | TGTGCCAGCAGCTTAGGAACTAGCGGGGGGTACGAGCAGTACTTC | CASSLGTSGGYEQYF
few | TRBJ1-2 | TRBD1 | TRBV19 | TGTGCCACCAATCGGGAGGGGGCGCGGGGCTACACCTTC | CATNREGARGYTF
few | TRBJ2-6 | TRBD1 | TRBV15 | TGTGCCACCAGCAGAGGGGACAGGGGGAGACCTGGGGCCAACGTCCTGACTTTC | CATSRGDRGRPGANVLTF
. | TRBJ2-4 | TRBD2 | TRBV11-2 | TGTGCCAGCAGCTCCCTGCACGGGGGGAACATTCAGTACTTC | CASSSLHGGNIQYF
. | TRBJ2-5 | TRBD2 | TRBV7-2 | TGTGCCAGCAGCTCGGGGGGGCTATGGGAGACCCAGTACTTC | CASSSGGLWETQYF
. | TRBJ1-1 | . | TRBV6-5 | TGTGCCAGCACTTTTCGGACAGCCAGGAACACTGAAGCTTTCTTT | CASTFRTARNTEAFF
once | TRBJ1-2 | . | TRBV6-5 | TGTGCCAGCAGTTACTGGCGCCGGGTCCCAGATTATGGCTACACCTTC | CASSYWRRVPDYGYTF
. | TRBJ1-6 | . | TRBV28 | TGTGCCAGCAGTTCTATCTCTGATAATTCACCCCTCCACTTT | CASSSISDNSPLHF
. | TRBJ2-6 | . | TRBV5-1 | TGCGCCAGCAGCTTGGTTCTTAGCGCCTCTGGGGCCAACGTCCTGACTTTC | CASSLVLSASGANVLTF
. | TRBJ2-2 | . | TRBV11-2 | TGTGCCAGCAGGCAGGGGGGCCTCGGGGAGCTGTTTTTT | CASRQGGLGELFF
. | TRBJ2-7 | TRBD2 | TRBV10-3 | TGTGCCATCAGATCTAGCGGGAGTTCACAGTGGGAGCAGTACTTC | CAIRSSGSSQWEQYF
. | TRBJ1-6 | . | TRBV4-3 | TGCGCCAGCAGCGATCAGACTGATTCACCCCTCCACTTT | CASSDQTDSPLHF
. | TRBJ1-3 | TRBD1 | TRBV30 | TGTGCCTGGAGTAGGGACAGGGGTAATGGAAACACCATATATTTT | CAWSRDRGNGNTIYF
. | TRBJ1-2 | TRBD1 | TRBV5-1 | TGCGCCAGCAGCTTAGCCGGGACAGGCGTCTATGGCTACACCTTC | CASSLAGTGVYGYTF
once | TRBJ2-1 | . | TRBV3-1/TRBV3-2 | TGTGCCAGCAGCCAAGGAGGGACTGGGCAGTTCTTC | CASSQGGTGQFF
. | TRBJ1-2 | TRBD1 | TRBV2 | TGTGCCAGCAGTGATAACAGGGGTGGCTACACCTTC | CASSDNRGGYTF